This TCR beta chain was sequenced in a study of beta chain features in type 1 diabetes. V dropped 5 bases and J dropped 4 bases, with 8 bases sitting between them. CDR3 length equals 11 residues. Germline V gene data show CDR1 as DFQATT and CDR2 as SNEGSKA (reference sequence). TCRB transcripts that were expressed got sequenced, as all of the isolated RNA had been reverse transcribed. Each sample of naive, central memory or regulatory T cells had, on average, about 3.57 million reads. The table came from immunoSEQ multiplex PCR; TCRdb's copy has only in-frame clones and leaves some out. The sample lists 200,000 to 250,000 clones, approximately 70% occurring once.

The V gene is TRBV20-1, the J gene TRBJ1-1; D uncertain. Sequenced input: naive CD4+ T cells from blood. The clonotype comes from a man under 40 in good health. CDR3 protein: CSASLLTEAFF. CDR3 nucleotides: TGCAGTGCTTCCTTACTCACTGAAGCTTTCTTT.